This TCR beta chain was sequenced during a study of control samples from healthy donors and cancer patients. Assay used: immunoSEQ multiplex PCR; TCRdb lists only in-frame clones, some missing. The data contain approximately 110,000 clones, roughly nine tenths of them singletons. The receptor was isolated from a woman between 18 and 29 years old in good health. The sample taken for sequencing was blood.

CDR3 nucleotide sequence: TGTGCCACCAGTGATTCCGGACAGGGTACCTACGAGCAGTACTTC. Protein: CATSDSGQGTYEQYF. V is TRBV24-1 and J is TRBJ2-7, with TRBD1 matching over 8 bases. Germline values: CDR1 KGHDR, CDR2 SFDVKD. The junction had 4 bases not matched to a gene; V was cut back by 2 bases and J by 2 bases. The CDR3 is made up of 15 amino acids.